The 3 T cell receptor beta chains below were found in one sample sequenced in a study of graft-versus-host responses after intestinal transplantation. These receptors' antigens are unknown. The data were produced by immunoSEQ multiplex PCR, yet TCRdb's version contains in-frame clones alone and is incomplete. Among tens of thousands of clones listed, roughly 90% were seen once. The sample in question was unstimulated CD4+ T cells sorted from spleen or lymph node cells, obtained before transplant. These receptors were collected from a human donor who was the organ donor for an intestinal transplant.

This clone was seen more than once but under ten times. The chain couples TRBV5-8 to TRBJ1-5, with D perhaps matching TRBD1 (5 bases). Germline CDR1 and CDR2: SGHTS and YDEGEE. V lost 4 bases and J 4 bases, leaving 15 bases between the germline ends. This CDR3 contains 15 residues. The CDR3 loop reads CASSTRQGKNQPQHF. The DNA for the CDR3 is TGTGCCAGCAGCACTCGGCAGGGTAAGAATCAGCCCCAGCATTTT.

The genes are TRBV5-1 and TRBJ2-3; the match to TRBD2 covers 15 bases. Trimming removed 7 bases from V and 1 base from J; junction bases left unmatched: 1. This CDR3 spans 15 amino acids. Germline V gene data show CDR1 as SGHRS and CDR2 as YFSETQ. The CDR3 DNA reads as TGCGCCAGCCGGACTAGCGGGGGGGGCACAGATACGCAGTATTTT. Amino acid sequence: CASRTSGGGTDTQYF.

The rearrangement joins TRBV6-5 to TRBJ1-4; TRBD1 aligns across 8 bases. The CDR3 consists of 14 residues. Germline V gene lookup returns CDR1 MNHEY and CDR2 SVGAGI. Trimming took 5 bases from V and 10 from J; bases not matched to a gene: 9. The CDR3 DNA sequence: TGTGCCAGCAGTGGACAGGGCGCCCGGGGAAAACTGTTTTTT. Protein sequence: CASSGQGARGKLFF.